The 10 T cell receptor beta chains given below trace back to one sample, sequenced in a study of cytomegalovirus exposure and HLA in healthy donors. This PCR relied on a set of 60 Vbeta primers and 13 Jbeta primers. Produced via immunoSEQ multiplex PCR; TCRdb's table is partial and in-frame only. The sample has 45,000 to 65,000 clones; less than 85% are singletons. Source material: PBMCs. The receptors here all came from a young woman in good health and CMV-seronegative.

This clone was seen a few times. The gene calls are TRBV19 and TRBJ1-2; perhaps TRBD1 as D (6 bases). The V gene lost 1 base and the J gene lost 5 bases, with 11 bases spanning the gap. CDR3 length equals 14 residues. The germline CDR1 and CDR2 sequences are LNHDA and SQIVND (reference sequence). The CDR3 spells CASSIGTEIYGYTF. DNA of the CDR3: TGTGCCAGTAGTATAGGGACAGAAATTTATGGCTACACCTTC.

This sequence joins TRBV7-2 and TRBJ2-5; D call uncertain. The CDR3 has 13 residues. Between the trimmed V and J ends, which lost 5 bases and 7 bases, there was a span of 14 bases. Germline values: CDR1 SGHTA, CDR2 FQGNSA. As DNA, the CDR3 is TGTGCCAGCAGCCCCGGAGTCTCGTTGACCCAGTACTTC. Protein sequence: CASSPGVSLTQYF.

The chain recombines TRBV27 with TRBJ1-2; D ambiguous. Germline V gene sequence: CDR1 MNHEY, CDR2 SMNVEV (reference sequence). V gave up 3 bases and J gave up 2 bases, with 10 bases separating them. The CDR3 length is 14 residues. CDR3 loop: CASSFAGGNYGYTF. The DNA of the CDR3 is TGTGCCAGCAGTTTCGCGGGCGGGAACTATGGCTACACCTTC.

The gene calls are TRBV28 and TRBJ1-5; D gene uncertain. V gave up 6 bases and J gave up 11 bases, with 11 bases separating them. The CDR3 runs to 11 residues. Germline assignment: CDR1 MDHEN and CDR2 SYDVKM. The CDR3 protein is CASSYGSAQHF. The CDR3 bases are TGTGCCAGCAGCTACGGGTCAGCCCAGCATTTT.

The CDR3 is CASSLVSGESPLHF. Here the CDR3 DNA reads TGTGCCAGCAGCTTAGTCAGCGGGGAATCACCCCTCCACTTT. The chain recombines TRBV7-9 with TRBJ1-6; D ambiguous. The V end was cut by 1 base, the J end by 10 bases, with 11 bases between. In germline, CDR1 is SEHNR, CDR2 FQNEAQ (reference sequence). The CDR3 is made up of 14 amino acids.

J is TRBJ1-2 and V is TRBV5-5; 8 nucleotides line up with TRBD1. The germline CDR1 and CDR2 sequences are SGHKS and YYEKEE (reference sequence). Trimming at V came to 2 bases and at J to 7 bases, leaving 10 bases not matched to a gene. CDR3 length equals 15 residues. As DNA, the CDR3 is TGTGCCAGCAGCTTTTTACATGGACAGGGTGGTGGCTACACCTTC. Residues: CASSFLHGQGGGYTF.

The chain carries TRBV21-1 and TRBJ2-6; the table gives TRBD2 as D, unverified against the DNA. TRBV21-1 counts as a pseudogene. This CDR3 comprises 15 residues. For the CDR3, the DNA is TGTGCCAGCAGCCAAGGCGGGGGGCCCCCGAACGGCCTGACTTTC. It specifies CASSQGGGPPNGLTF.

This clone was observed a handful of times. J is TRBJ1-5 and V is TRBV7-9, with D unclear. There are 15 residues in the CDR3. The V end was cut by 0 bases, the J end by 3 bases, with 9 bases between. In germline, CDR1 is SEHNR, CDR2 FQNEAQ (reference sequence). The CDR3 DNA sequence: TGTGCCAGCAGCTTAGCGTTGGCCGACAATCAGCCCCAGCATTTT. This sequence encodes CASSLALADNQPQHF.

The chain recombines TRBV27 with TRBJ2-3, with 11 bases matching TRBD2. The CDR3 is 14 residues long. After removal of 6 bases from V and 5 bases from J, the junction contained 4 bases not matched to a gene. In germline, CDR1 is MNHEY, CDR2 SMNVEV (reference sequence). The CDR3 region has the DNA TGTGCCAGCAGCACTAGCGGGAGAAGAGATACGCAGTATTTT. It specifies CASSTSGRRDTQYF.

The chain employs TRBV5-6 and TRBJ2-7; 9 positions agree with TRBD1. The trim removed 5 bases at V and 1 base at J, leaving 10 bases unmatched. This CDR3 has 16 amino acids. The germline gives CDR1 SGHDT, CDR2 YYEEEE. The CDR3 reads CASRREGTGSSYEQYF. For the CDR3, the DNA is TGTGCCAGCAGGAGAGAGGGGACAGGGAGTTCCTACGAGCAGTACTTC.